Here is one T cell receptor (beta chain) with its context. No cognate antigen has been identified for it. No per-base quality is available; no much larger clone lies one base away. The treatment or condition label for this specimen denotes: around 19 received Ad26.COV2.S at low or high dose, single or two shots; roughly five received placebo; per-sample allocation not given. Repertoires of vaccine and placebo recipients were sequenced from samples collected on day 63 after the first injection. Between 29 July and 7 August 2020, Cohort 1b enrolled about two dozen adults aged 18-55 years at one site in Boston, USA. Ad26.COV2.S consisted of a replication-incompetent adenovirus type 26 vector by which a prefusion-stabilized SARS-CoV-2 spike protein from the original Wuhan strain was expressed. Germline trimming amounts to 0 bases on V and 1 base on J, with 7 as the count of junction bases outside the gene matches. The CDR3, from cysteine to phenylalanine, totals 18 residues. Only the CDR3 part of the read is kept: 54 bases, read in frame from the first base. The CDR1 and CDR2 encoded by the germline V gene are SGDLS and YYNGEE.

The entry originates in a study of Ad26.COV2.S vaccination and SARS-CoV-2 variants listed by TCRdb under 2021. Context from the whole study: Donors in the vaccine arm were drawn from COV1001, a multicentre, randomized, double-blind, placebo-controlled phase I-IIa trial testing Ad26.COV2.S in healthy adults. Trial participants were randomized into five groups of five, in which low-dose or high-dose Ad26.COV2.S was given once or twice, or placebo was given on both occasions. Investigators did not know the trial group allocation while performing experiments and assessing outcomes. Sequencing of the TCRbeta repertoire served to evaluate the specificity and breadth of SARS-CoV-2-reactive T cell receptors following Ad26.COV2.S vaccination. Ad26.COV2.S was given intramuscularly at 5x10^10 or 1x10^11 viral particles, as a single shot or as two shots 56 days apart. A total of approximately 30 samples were included in the TCR-sequenced set, comprising some 20 Ad26.COV2.S vaccine recipients, 5 placebo recipients and 8 SARS-CoV-2 convalescent individuals. Broad study findings and their caveats: The study lacked the statistical power to compare responses across vaccine doses or regimens. It was noted by the authors that total T cell responses may have been underestimated by the TCR breadth and depth analyses. Ad26.COV2.S recipients had higher spike-specific TCR breadth than placebo recipients (P = 0.0014). Vaccine and placebo recipients had similar non-spike TCR breadth, a finding consistent with the vaccine containing only spike. After vaccination, spike-specific CD8+ and CD4+ T cell responses were reported to show substantial breadth.

TCRbeta CDR3 regions were sequenced with the immunoSEQ Assay. After extraction, genomic DNA underwent amplification by bias-controlled multiplex PCR, followed by high-throughput sequencing. The paper's data handling went like this. To quantify the absolute abundance of every unique TCRbeta CDR3 region, sequences were collapsed and filtered. Usable DNA was measured by amplifying reference genes present in all nucleated cells, and TCRbeta template counts were normalized to that usable DNA to estimate T cell fraction. Repertoire TCRs were annotated as SARS-CoV-2-specific by exact matching of V gene, CDR3 amino acid sequence and J gene to a known reactive TCR set. The reference SARS-CoV-2 TCR set came from MIRA and was filtered for enrichment in COVID-19-positive ImmuneCODE repertoires, removing public or cross-reactive TCRs. Using the MIRA antigens, annotated TCRs were further analysed by specific ORF or by position within an ORF. Breadth was defined as annotated unique rearrangements over total unique productive rearrangements; depth was the summed frequency of those rearrangements. Group comparisons of TCR breadth used two-sided Wilcoxon rank-sum tests. The immuneACCESS repertoire file appears here via TCRdb, limited to in-frame rearrangements. These files lack a portion of the clones; in checked studies, under half of the deficit traces to unresolved V genes, and the cause of the others is not known. Clone size and V and J calls were adopted from that table, with D and trimming inferred from the DNA. The table for this sample lists 380,000 or so clones; around 90% of them were counted only once. 6.4% of the sample goes to the ten largest clones.

The rearrangement combines TRBV9 with TRBJ1-1, with TRBD1 identical over 12 junction bases. This TCR was recovered from a person aged 18-60 years who received the Ad26.COV2.S COVID-19 vaccine or a placebo. The starting material was peripheral blood, obtained in a trial of Ad26.COV2.S vaccine versus placebo. The CDR3 is CASSVGLGDRGQNTEAFF. The nucleotide sequence reads as follows: TGTGCCAGCAGCGTAGGGCTTGGGGACAGGGGGCAGAACACTGAAGCTTTCTTT.